The source of this T cell receptor (beta chain) is a study of control samples from healthy donors and cancer patients. The V gene end was trimmed by 5 bases and the J gene end by 1 base; junction bases not matched to a gene: 6. The V gene's germline CDR1 is SGHTA and CDR2 FQGNSA. This CDR3 contains 15 residues. This table comes from immunoSEQ multiplex PCR, and its TCRdb copy is limited to in-frame clones, with some not included. The repertoire has approximately 69,000 clones, roughly nine tenths of them found once; the top ten carry around 5.1%. V and J are TRBV7-2 and TRBJ1-1; TRBD1 agrees at 8 bases. The clonotype originates from a man aged 55 to 69 with colorectal cancer. Sequenced input: PBMCs. In nucleotides, the CDR3 is TGTGCCAGCAGCGGACAGGGCGGACGGAACACTGAAGCTTTCTTT. Protein sequence: CASSGQGGRNTEAFF.